This TCR beta chain is from a study of blood T cells in healthy people across ages. A remark on this clonotype: Being one base from a much bigger clone, this may be a read error.

With a J-beta primer mix and a sample-barcoded 5' primer, a second PCR ran about 7 to 12 cycles. TCRdb passed the 5' RACE reads through MiXCR, listing each CDR3 protein once. The table records some 1.5 million distinct CDR3 sequences, approximately 30% of them present only once. The sample taken for sequencing was blood. The TCR was taken from a woman in her twenties or thirties in good health.

The CDR3 DNA is TGTGCCACCAGTGACCCGACGGGGGTGGGCGACAATGAGCAGTTCTTC. Residues: CATSDPTGVGDNEQFF. This chain uses TRBV10-3 with TRBJ2-1; D possibly corresponds to TRBD2 (6 bases). Germline CDR1 ENHRY, CDR2 SYGVKD. The CDR3 runs 16 residues.